The rows below give T cell receptor beta chains drawn from one sample of a study of blood T cells in healthy people across ages. A single record per CDR3 protein comes from TCRdb applying MiXCR to the 5' RACE reads. The sample lists roughly 1,500,000 distinct CDR3 sequences, approximately 40% occurring once. Sequencing input: blood. These receptors were taken from a woman between 18 and 29 years old in good health. The CDR3 runs from the conserved cysteine through the conserved F or W. D genes are given only for firm matches. Some rows have no size entry. The others give once, few or many, or a class for an expanded clone.

d_call,j_call,clone_size,v_call,cdr3_aa,cdr3_nt
NA,TRBJ1-1,NA,TRBV20-1,CSASKYTEAFF,TGCAGTGCTAGTAAATACACTGAAGCTTTCTTT
NA,TRBJ2-3,NA,TRBV7-6,CASSLPADSQPTQYF,TGTGCCAGCAGCTTACCGGCGGACTCCCAACCTACGCAGTATTTT
TRBD1,TRBJ1-1,NA,TRBV7-3,CASSYAGQGGTEAFF,TGTGCCAGCAGCTATGCCGGACAGGGAGGCACTGAAGCTTTCTTT
NA,TRBJ1-4,few,TRBV5-8,CASSLRSLEKLFF,TGTGCCAGCAGCCTTCGTTCCCTTGAAAAACTGTTTTTT
TRBD1,TRBJ1-2,NA,TRBV7-9,CASSLAGQGARNYGYTF,TGTGCCAGCAGCTTAGCCGGACAGGGGGCGCGAAACTATGGCTACACCTTC
TRBD2,TRBJ2-3,few,TRBV9,CASSRGLADTQYF,TGTGCCAGCAGCAGGGGACTAGCGGATACGCAGTATTTT
NA,TRBJ2-2,NA,TRBV3-1,CASSPAGAGTGELFF,TGTGCCAGCAGCCCCGCAGGCGCGGGTACCGGGGAGCTGTTTTTT
NA,TRBJ1-2,few,TRBV2,CASMEDASYGYTF,TGTGCCAGCATGGAGGACGCTTCCTATGGCTACACCTTC
NA,TRBJ2-5,NA,TRBV5-4,CASSYRGGEETQYF,TGTGCCAGCAGCTACCGAGGCGGGGAAGAGACCCAGTACTTC
NA,TRBJ2-3,few,TRBV7-6,CASSPFAHTDTQYF,TGTGCCAGCAGCCCTTTCGCCCACACAGATACGCAGTATTTT
NA,TRBJ1-2,few,TRBV12-3/TRBV12-4,CASSPISYMDEAFTF,TGTGCCAGCAGTCCTATAAGCTATATGGACGAGGCTTTCACCTTC
NA,TRBJ1-5,NA,TRBV28,CASSFRSIYSNQPQHF,TGTGCCAGCAGTTTTCGTTCAATTTATAGCAATCAGCCCCAGCATTTT
TRBD1,TRBJ2-7,NA,TRBV29-1,CSVSRDRGRQYF,TGCAGCGTATCCCGGGACAGGGGCAGGCAGTACTTC
NA,TRBJ2-5,few,TRBV20-1,CSARPVLAPQETQYF,TGCAGTGCTAGACCCGTCCTAGCCCCCCAAGAGACCCAGTACTTC
TRBD1,TRBJ2-1,few,TRBV20-1,CSAGTGNGNEQFF,TGCAGTGCTGGGACAGGAAATGGGAATGAGCAGTTCTTC
NA,TRBJ2-5,NA,TRBV2,CASSAGRPQETQYF,TGTGCCAGCAGTGCGGGACGGCCGCAAGAGACCCAGTACTTC
NA,TRBJ2-1,few,TRBV5-1,CASSAVYNEQFF,TGCGCCAGCAGCGCTGTCTACAATGAGCAGTTCTTC
NA,TRBJ2-1,NA,TRBV5-6,CASSFWGRNEQFF,TGTGCCAGCAGCTTCTGGGGAAGGAATGAGCAGTTCTTC
NA,TRBJ1-1,NA,TRBV3-1,CASGMNFPWRRKNTEAFF,TGTGCCAGCGGGATGAATTTTCCTTGGAGGCGGAAAAACACTGAAGCTTTCTTT
NA,TRBJ1-1,NA,TRBV12-3/TRBV12-4,CASSRVFMNTEAFF,TGTGCCAGCAGTAGGGTATTCATGAACACTGAAGCTTTCTTT
NA,TRBJ1-5,NA,TRBV11-2,CASSPTQGTNQPQHF,TGTGCCAGCAGCCCCACACAGGGCACAAATCAGCCCCAGCATTTT
TRBD2,TRBJ2-3,NA,TRBV6-1,CASSESLAASTDTQYF,TGTGCCAGCAGTGAATCGCTAGCGGCTAGCACAGATACGCAGTATTTT
NA,TRBJ2-7,NA,TRBV7-2,CASSDFVAQYEQYF,TGTGCCAGCAGCGACTTCGTAGCACAGTACGAGCAGTACTTC
NA,TRBJ1-1,NA,TRBV12-5,CASAYGGEAFF,TGTGCTAGTGCATACGGGGGTGAAGCTTTCTTT
TRBD2,TRBJ2-1,once,TRBV7-2,CASSSLAGGPADTQFF,TGTGCCAGCAGCTCATTAGCGGGAGGGCCAGCAGATACGCAGTTCTTC
NA,TRBJ2-3,NA,TRBV13,CASSEEGLGTSTDTQYF,TGTGCCAGCAGCGAGGAAGGTTTGGGGACTAGCACAGATACGCAGTATTTT
NA,TRBJ1-4,NA,TRBV20-1,CSARPGSGEKLFF,TGCAGTGCTAGGCCAGGGTCTGGAGAAAAACTGTTTTTT
NA,TRBJ1-5,many,TRBV4-1,CASSQGVGRSGNQPQHF,TGCGCCAGCAGCCAAGGAGTCGGCCGTAGCGGCAATCAGCCCCAGCATTTT
NA,TRBJ2-3,NA,TRBV6-6,CARSFPQDFSTDTQYF,TGTGCCCGCAGTTTTCCACAGGATTTTAGCACAGATACGCAGTATTTT
TRBD2,TRBJ2-7,NA,TRBV7-9,CASSLFGLEGLEQYF,TGTGCCAGCAGCTTATTCGGACTAGAGGGTCTCGAGCAGTACTTC
TRBD1,TRBJ2-3,NA,TRBV6-5,CASKDRAGSDTQYF,TGTGCCAGCAAGGACAGGGCTGGGTCGGATACGCAGTATTTT
TRBD1,TRBJ2-3,few,TRBV6-5,CASSYSPRQGRADTQYF,TGTGCCAGCAGTTACTCCCCCAGACAGGGGAGAGCAGATACGCAGTATTTT
NA,TRBJ2-1,NA,TRBV7-9,CASSFGRVEQFF,TGTGCCAGCAGCTTCGGGCGGGTCGAGCAGTTCTTC
NA,TRBJ2-2,NA,TRBV28,CASQKHPNIPGELFF,TGTGCCAGCCAGAAACATCCAAACATCCCCGGGGAGCTGTTTTTT